One and the same sample provided the 5 T cell receptor beta chains below, sequenced in a study of long-term antiretroviral therapy in people with HIV (dated by TCRdb to between 2021 and 2024). The immunoSEQ hsTCRB v3.0 assay was used at survey level resolution to sequence the TRB variable region. The table was pulled from immuneACCESS by TCRdb, which kept in-frame rearrangements only. Such tables lose some clones; where checked, under half of the loss comes from unresolved V genes, and the rest has no known cause. Present in this sample are tens of thousands of clones, 70% to 85% of which were seen just once. The ten biggest clones cover about 2.3% of the sample. The specimen comprised unsorted PBMCs, sampled 3 years after starting antiretroviral therapy. These receptors came from a middle-aged man with HIV.

This rearrangement joins TRBV18 to TRBJ1-5; D is perhaps TRBD1 (5 bases). This CDR3 has 14 residues. Trimming shortened V by 2 bases and J by 1 base, and 6 bases separated the two germline ends. Germline V gene data show CDR1 as KGHSH and CDR2 as LQKENI. The CDR3 here is CASSPNRSNQPQHF. DNA for the CDR3: TGTGCCAGCTCACCAAACAGGAGCAATCAGCCCCAGCATTTT.

The chain joins TRBV11-2 to TRBJ2-2; 10 bases are a match to TRBD1. The CDR3 is made up of 18 amino acids. After removal of 1 base from V and 3 bases from J, the junction contained 8 bases not matched to a gene. Germline V lookup: CDR1 SGHAT, CDR2 FQNNGV. Here the CDR3 DNA reads TGTGCCAGCAGCTTAGGGCGGGGACAGGGGTCGGACACCGGGGAGCTGTTTTTT. It translates to CASSLGRGQGSDTGELFF.

This clone was found once. J is TRBJ1-4 and V is TRBV2; 9 bases match TRBD1. CDR1 SNHLY and CDR2 FYNNEI come from the germline V gene. The CDR3 covers 14 residues. With 4 bases clipped from V and 7 bases from J, the junction kept 4 bases outside the gene matches. CDR3 bases: TGTGCCAGCAGTGGGACAGGGGAAGCTGAAAAACTGTTTTTT. Its translation: CASSGTGEAEKLFF.

The chain couples TRBV11-2 to TRBJ1-2; 7 nucleotides line up with TRBD1. The CDR3 sequence is 15 residues long. J lost 3 bases, V lost 6 bases, and 10 bases had no gene match. CDR1 and CDR2 from the germline V gene are SGHAT and FQNNGV. The chain's CDR3 is CASSSPDRAHYGYTF. The CDR3 DNA sequence: TGTGCCAGCAGTTCACCCGACAGGGCTCACTATGGCTACACCTTC.

The chain employs TRBV19 and TRBJ1-2; maybe TRBD1 (6 bases). The V end lost 3 bases, the J end lost 7 bases, and 36 bases lay between the germline ends. Germline V gene sequence: CDR1 LNHDA, CDR2 SQIVND (reference sequence). This CDR3 has 21 amino acids. The CDR3 DNA reads as TGTGCCAGTAGTATGGGAAATCACCTTTTTCGCAGGGGTAAGCGGCGCGGTGGCTACACCTTC. Its translation is CASSMGNHLFRRGKRRGGYTF.